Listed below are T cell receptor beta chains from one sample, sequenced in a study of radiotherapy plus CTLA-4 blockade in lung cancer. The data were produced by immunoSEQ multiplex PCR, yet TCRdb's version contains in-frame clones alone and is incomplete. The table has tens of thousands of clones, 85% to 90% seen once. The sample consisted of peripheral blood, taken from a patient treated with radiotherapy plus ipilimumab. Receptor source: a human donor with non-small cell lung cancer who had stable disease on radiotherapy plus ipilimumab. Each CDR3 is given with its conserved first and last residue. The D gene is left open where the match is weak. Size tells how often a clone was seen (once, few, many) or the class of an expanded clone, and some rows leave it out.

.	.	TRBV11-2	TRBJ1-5	TGTGCCAGCAGCTTAAACGGACTTTGGCCCCAGCATTTT	CASSLNGLWPQHF
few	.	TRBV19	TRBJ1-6	TGTGCCAGCGGCTCAGGGAATTCACCCCTCCACTTT	CASGSGNSPLHF
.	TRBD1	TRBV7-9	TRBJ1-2	TGTGCCAGCAGCTACCTACAGGGGGCGATCGTAACTTATGGCTACACCTTC	CASSYLQGAIVTYGYTF
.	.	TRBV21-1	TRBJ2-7	TGTGCCAGCAGCAAACTAAGGGGTCAGCTGGGCTATCCGCCCTACGAGCAGTACTTC	CASSKLRGQLGYPPYEQYF
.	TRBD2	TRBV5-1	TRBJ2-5	TGCGCCACCGCGGGTAGCGGGATTCAAGAGACCCAGTACTTC	CATAGSGIQETQYF
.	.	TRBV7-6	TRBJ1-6	TGTGCCAGCAGCTTAGACTATAATTCACCCCTCCACTTT	CASSLDYNSPLHF
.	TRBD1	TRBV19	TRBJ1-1	TGTGCCAGTATAGTCGGGGGGACAGGGGGCACTGAAGCTTTCTTT	CASIVGGTGGTEAFF
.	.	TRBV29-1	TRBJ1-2	TGCAGCGTTGCTCCAGTAGCGGGTGGGGGCTACACCTTC	CSVAPVAGGGYTF
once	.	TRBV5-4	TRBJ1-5	TGTGCCAGCAGCTTGGGGGGGGGCAATCAGCCCCAGCATTTT	CASSLGGGNQPQHF
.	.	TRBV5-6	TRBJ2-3	TGTGCCAGCAGCTTCCGGGACTCAGCTTTCAGGGATACGCAGTATTTT	CASSFRDSAFRDTQYF
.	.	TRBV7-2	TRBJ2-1	TGTGCCAGCAGAGGGCCAAGCTCCTACAATGAGCAGTTCTTC	CASRGPSSYNEQFF
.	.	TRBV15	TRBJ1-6	TGTGCCACCAGCAGAGATTTGGAAGTTAATTCACCCCTCCACTTT	CATSRDLEVNSPLHF
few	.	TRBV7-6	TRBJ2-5	TGTGCCAGCAGCTTAGTTGGGGGGGAGACCCAGTACTTC	CASSLVGGETQYF
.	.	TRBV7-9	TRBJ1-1	TGTGCCAGCAGCTGGACCGGGGGAGGTAACACTGAAGCTTTCTTT	CASSWTGGGNTEAFF
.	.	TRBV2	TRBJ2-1	TGTGCCAGCAGTGTAAACACCTACAATGAGCAGTTCTTC	CASSVNTYNEQFF
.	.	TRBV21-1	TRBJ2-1	TGTGCCAGCAGCAAAAGGGGTGGGAGAGCCTACAATGAGCAGTTCTTC	CASSKRGGRAYNEQFF
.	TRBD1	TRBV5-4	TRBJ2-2	TGTGCCAGCAGAGGACAGGGCATGACCGGGGAGCTGTTTTTT	CASRGQGMTGELFF
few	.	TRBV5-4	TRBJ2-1	TGTGCCAGCAGCTTGTACAATGAGCAGTTCTTC	CASSLYNEQFF
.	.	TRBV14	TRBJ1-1	TGTGCCAGCAGCCAGGACGGGGGGACTTTCTGGAGTGAAGCTTTCTTT	CASSQDGGTFWSEAFF
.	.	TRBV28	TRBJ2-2	TGTGCCAGCAGTTTGGGCAGGGTAATCGGGGAGCTGTTTTTT	CASSLGRVIGELFF
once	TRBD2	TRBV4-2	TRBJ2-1	TGTGCCAGCAGCCAAGAGTGGCTAGCGGGAACTGAGCAGTTCTTC	CASSQEWLAGTEQFF
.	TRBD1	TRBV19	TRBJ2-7	TGTGCCAGTAGTATAAGGCAGCCAAAGGGGGCTTTAGACTACGAGCAGTACTTC	CASSIRQPKGALDYEQYF
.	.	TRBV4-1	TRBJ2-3	TGCGCCAGCAGCCAAGATCTGGGGCGGGACCTGACTAGCACAGATACGCAGTATTTT	CASSQDLGRDLTSTDTQYF
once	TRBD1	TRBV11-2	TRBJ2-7	TGTGCCAGCAGGCAACAGGGGTACGAGCAGTACTTC	CASRQQGYEQYF
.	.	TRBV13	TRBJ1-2	TGTGCCAGCAGCTTGAAGGGAGCTTATGGCTACACCTTC	CASSLKGAYGYTF
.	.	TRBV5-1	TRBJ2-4	TGCGCCAGCAGGCCTACAGGAACAAACATTCAGTACTTC	CASRPTGTNIQYF
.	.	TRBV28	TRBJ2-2	TGTGCCAGCAGTTTGGACGGCCAAGTCCGGGAGCTGTTTTTT	CASSLDGQVRELFF
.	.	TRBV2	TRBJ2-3	TGTGCCAGCAGGGCCTCCGGGACTCCCACAGATACGCAGTATTTT	CASRASGTPTDTQYF